This is a list of T cell receptor beta chains from one sample in a study of molecular identifiers for immune sequencing clone quantification. Each CDR3 protein gets one entry after TCRdb re-called the PCR reads with MiXCR. The sample lists about 640,000 distinct CDR3 sequences; 15% to 20% were seen once. Material for sequencing was naive CD8+ T cells from blood, with Jurkat cell RNA spiked in. All receptors come from a human donor in good health. Some libraries in this study had Jurkat cell RNA spiked in. Both conserved end residues are part of each CDR3. Fields, in order: V gene, clone size, D gene, J gene, CDR3 DNA, CDR3 protein. The D gene is left open where the match is weak. A clone size is listed for some rows: how often the clone was seen (once, few, many), or a class if it is expanded.

v_call: TRBV20-1
clone_size: NA
d_call: NA
j_call: TRBJ1-4
cdr3_nt: TGCAGTGCTAGAGTGCCGGGGGAACTGGGGGAAAAACTGTTTTTT
cdr3_aa: CSARVPGELGEKLFF

v_call: TRBV6-1
clone_size: many
d_call: NA
j_call: TRBJ2-7
cdr3_nt: TGTGCCTGCAAAGACAGGCACGCTTACGAGCAGTACTTC
cdr3_aa: CACKDRHAYEQYF

v_call: TRBV7-2
clone_size: many
d_call: NA
j_call: TRBJ2-7
cdr3_nt: TGTGCCAGCAGCTACCGGGACAAGAGCTCCTACGAGCAGTACTTC
cdr3_aa: CASSYRDKSSYEQYF

v_call: TRBV19
clone_size: many
d_call: NA
j_call: TRBJ2-7
cdr3_nt: TGTGCCAGTAGTATAGGGCGGGACCAGGAGCAGTACTTC
cdr3_aa: CASSIGRDQEQYF

v_call: TRBV10-2
clone_size: few
d_call: TRBD2
j_call: TRBJ2-7
cdr3_nt: TGCGCCAGCAGTGATATAGCGGGAGGGCAATACGAGCAGTACTTC
cdr3_aa: CASSDIAGGQYEQYF

v_call: TRBV9
clone_size: few
d_call: NA
j_call: TRBJ1-3
cdr3_nt: TGTGCCAGCACCCCCGGAGGGACCCCTGGAAACACCATATATTTT
cdr3_aa: CASTPGGTPGNTIYF

v_call: TRBV7-6
clone_size: many
d_call: NA
j_call: TRBJ2-3
cdr3_nt: TGTGCCAGCAGCGACAGACAGAGGGGCACAGATACGCAGTATTTT
cdr3_aa: CASSDRQRGTDTQYF

v_call: TRBV5-6
clone_size: NA
d_call: NA
j_call: TRBJ2-7
cdr3_nt: TGTGCCAGCAGCTTGGTATCGTGGGACGAGCAGTGCTTC
cdr3_aa: CASSLVSWDEQCF

v_call: TRBV6-5
clone_size: NA
d_call: NA
j_call: TRBJ2-2
cdr3_nt: TGTGCCAGCAGTTACTTCGGGGTGGACACCGGGGAGCTGATTTTT
cdr3_aa: CASSYFGVDTGELIF

v_call: TRBV23-1
clone_size: many
d_call: NA
j_call: TRBJ2-7
cdr3_nt: TGCGCCAGCAGTCAATCGGACAGACAACAACCCTACGAGCAGTACTTC
cdr3_aa: CASSQSDRQQPYEQYF

v_call: TRBV4-3
clone_size: many
d_call: NA
j_call: TRBJ2-5
cdr3_nt: TGCGCCAGCAGCCAAGAGCCAGGAGGGTACCAAGAGACCCAGTACTTC
cdr3_aa: CASSQEPGGYQETQYF

v_call: TRBV4-1
clone_size: many
d_call: NA
j_call: TRBJ2-2
cdr3_nt: TGCGCCAGCAGCCAAGAATCCCCGGCGGACACCGGGGAGCTGTTTTTT
cdr3_aa: CASSQESPADTGELFF

v_call: TRBV12-3/TRBV12-4
clone_size: many
d_call: NA
j_call: TRBJ1-5
cdr3_nt: TGTGCCAGCAGTATAGCAGGGGATAGCAATCAGCCCCAGCATTTT
cdr3_aa: CASSIAGDSNQPQHF

v_call: TRBV2
clone_size: many
d_call: TRBD1
j_call: TRBJ1-6
cdr3_nt: TGTGCCAGCAGAAAGGGACAGGGGACATCACCCCTCCACTTT
cdr3_aa: CASRKGQGTSPLHF

v_call: TRBV29-1
clone_size: NA
d_call: NA
j_call: TRBJ2-1
cdr3_nt: TGCAGCGTTGAATTGAAGAATCGGGATGAGCAGTTCTTC
cdr3_aa: CSVELKNRDEQFF

v_call: TRBV6-6
clone_size: NA
d_call: NA
j_call: TRBJ2-7
cdr3_nt: TGTGCCAGCAGTGGGGGGTACGGCCTATACGAGCAGTACTTC
cdr3_aa: CASSGGYGLYEQYF

v_call: TRBV11-2
clone_size: few
d_call: TRBD2
j_call: TRBJ2-7
cdr3_nt: TGTGCCAGCAGCTTAAGGGCGGGAGGCGGTAACGAGCAGTACTTC
cdr3_aa: CASSLRAGGGNEQYF

v_call: TRBV20-1
clone_size: many
d_call: NA
j_call: TRBJ2-4
cdr3_nt: TGCAGTGCTACCCAGGACGGTAAAAACATTCAGTACTTC
cdr3_aa: CSATQDGKNIQYF

v_call: TRBV14
clone_size: few
d_call: TRBD2
j_call: TRBJ2-1
cdr3_nt: TGTGCCAGCAGCCAAGTAGCGGGAATGGATTTGGATGAGCAGTTCTTC
cdr3_aa: CASSQVAGMDLDEQFF

v_call: TRBV12-3/TRBV12-4
clone_size: many
d_call: NA
j_call: TRBJ2-5
cdr3_nt: TGTGCCAGCAGTTTTCTTCCCTCGGAGACCCAGTACTTC
cdr3_aa: CASSFLPSETQYF

v_call: TRBV24-1
clone_size: few
d_call: NA
j_call: TRBJ1-5
cdr3_nt: TGTGCCACCAGTGTTGGCGCGGAGCCCCAGCATTTT
cdr3_aa: CATSVGAEPQHF

v_call: TRBV9
clone_size: few
d_call: TRBD2
j_call: TRBJ2-3
cdr3_nt: TGTGCCAGCAGCGTAGCTAGCGGGGGGGCATACACAGATACGCAGTATTTT
cdr3_aa: CASSVASGGAYTDTQYF

v_call: TRBV5-6
clone_size: many
d_call: NA
j_call: TRBJ2-3
cdr3_nt: TGTGCCAGCAGCCAACCGAATCGCAGATTATGGATGTACGGCACAGATACGCAGTATTTT
cdr3_aa: CASSQPNRRLWMYGTDTQYF

v_call: TRBV4-3
clone_size: many
d_call: NA
j_call: TRBJ1-4
cdr3_nt: TGCGCCAGCAGCCAAGGAGAACAGGTGGCCCTAGATGAAAAACTGTTTTTT
cdr3_aa: CASSQGEQVALDEKLFF

v_call: TRBV7-9
clone_size: many
d_call: TRBD1
j_call: TRBJ1-4
cdr3_nt: TGTGCCAGCAGCCCCCCGGGACAGTGGGGTGAAAAACTGTTTTTT
cdr3_aa: CASSPPGQWGEKLFF

v_call: TRBV9
clone_size: many
d_call: NA
j_call: TRBJ2-3
cdr3_nt: TGTGCCAGCAGCCCACCTTTTGAAGATACGCAGTATTTT
cdr3_aa: CASSPPFEDTQYF

v_call: TRBV28
clone_size: once
d_call: NA
j_call: TRBJ1-6
cdr3_nt: TGTGCCAGCAGGACAGACTCCCATAATTCACCCCTCCACTTT
cdr3_aa: CASRTDSHNSPLHF

v_call: TRBV12-3/TRBV12-4
clone_size: NA
d_call: TRBD2
j_call: TRBJ2-2
cdr3_nt: TGTGCCAGCAGTTTGTGGCTAGCGGGGTCGGTTACCGGGGAGCTGTTTTTT
cdr3_aa: CASSLWLAGSVTGELFF

v_call: TRBV6-4
clone_size: few
d_call: NA
j_call: TRBJ2-1
cdr3_nt: TGTGCCAGCAGTGTGTCGGGGCGCTCCTACAATGAGCAGTTCTTC
cdr3_aa: CASSVSGRSYNEQFF

v_call: TRBV2
clone_size: few
d_call: NA
j_call: TRBJ2-2
cdr3_nt: TGTGCCAGCAGTGATCTTGGCGGGAACACCGGGGAGCTGTTTTTT
cdr3_aa: CASSDLGGNTGELFF

v_call: TRBV28
clone_size: once
d_call: NA
j_call: TRBJ1-1
cdr3_nt: TGTGCCAGCAGTTTATTGGATTACGGGGGGCGGGCTGCTGAAGCTTTCTTT
cdr3_aa: CASSLLDYGGRAAEAFF

v_call: TRBV5-6
clone_size: NA
d_call: TRBD2
j_call: TRBJ2-5
cdr3_nt: TGTGCCAGCAGCTTGGCATCGGGGGGGCCTCGAGAGACCCAGTACTTC
cdr3_aa: CASSLASGGPRETQYF

v_call: TRBV29-1
clone_size: many
d_call: TRBD1
j_call: TRBJ2-2
cdr3_nt: TGCAGCGTTGAAGAGGTAACGACAGGGTACGGCGGGGAGCTGTTTTTT
cdr3_aa: CSVEEVTTGYGGELFF

v_call: TRBV7-9
clone_size: NA
d_call: NA
j_call: TRBJ2-5
cdr3_nt: TGTGCCAGCAGCTTCGGACCCACCGTGGAGACCCAGTACTTC
cdr3_aa: CASSFGPTVETQYF

v_call: TRBV4-1
clone_size: many
d_call: NA
j_call: TRBJ1-5
cdr3_nt: TGCGCCAGCAGCCAGTCCAGGGGCGATCAGCCCCAGCATTTT
cdr3_aa: CASSQSRGDQPQHF

v_call: TRBV7-2
clone_size: many
d_call: NA
j_call: TRBJ1-1
cdr3_nt: TGTGCCAGCAGCTTAAGTGACATCGGCACTGAAGCTTTCTTT
cdr3_aa: CASSLSDIGTEAFF

v_call: TRBV4-2
clone_size: many
d_call: NA
j_call: TRBJ2-7
cdr3_nt: TGTGCCAGCAGCCAAGAAAGGGTTCGGTCCTACGAGCAGTACTTC
cdr3_aa: CASSQERVRSYEQYF

v_call: TRBV6-2/TRBV6-3
clone_size: many
d_call: TRBD1
j_call: TRBJ1-2
cdr3_nt: TGTGCCAGCAGTCCAGGGGGCCTGTATGGCTACACCTTC
cdr3_aa: CASSPGGLYGYTF

v_call: TRBV19
clone_size: NA
d_call: NA
j_call: TRBJ2-1
cdr3_nt: TGTGCCAGTAGTAAGGCAGATGAGCAGTTCTTC
cdr3_aa: CASSKADEQFF

v_call: TRBV2
clone_size: many
d_call: NA
j_call: TRBJ2-3
cdr3_nt: TGTGCCAGCAACCAGGACAGTAGCACAGATACGCAGTATTTT
cdr3_aa: CASNQDSSTDTQYF

v_call: TRBV9
clone_size: NA
d_call: TRBD2
j_call: TRBJ2-2
cdr3_nt: TGTGCCAGCACCGTGGGAGGGCAGACCGGGGAGCTGTTTTTT
cdr3_aa: CASTVGGQTGELFF

v_call: TRBV4-3
clone_size: many
d_call: NA
j_call: TRBJ2-4
cdr3_nt: TGCGCCAGCAGCCAAGACCCTCAGATAGCCAAAAACATTCAGTACTTC
cdr3_aa: CASSQDPQIAKNIQYF

v_call: TRBV4-1
clone_size: many
d_call: NA
j_call: TRBJ2-1
cdr3_nt: TGCGCCAGCAGCCAAGAAGGGGCTAGCGTCTACAATGAGCAGTTCTTC
cdr3_aa: CASSQEGASVYNEQFF

v_call: TRBV28
clone_size: many
d_call: NA
j_call: TRBJ1-5
cdr3_nt: TGTGCCAGCAGTTATCAGGGTATGGGTCAGCCCCAGCATTTT
cdr3_aa: CASSYQGMGQPQHF

v_call: TRBV4-1
clone_size: NA
d_call: TRBD1
j_call: TRBJ2-7
cdr3_nt: TGCGCCAGCAGCCAAGGCTGGACAGGCTACGAGCAGTACTTC
cdr3_aa: CASSQGWTGYEQYF

v_call: TRBV29-1
clone_size: many
d_call: TRBD2
j_call: TRBJ2-4
cdr3_nt: TGCAGCGTCGTCGGTCTAGCGGGGGGGCTTGGGGCCAAAAACATTCAGTACTTC
cdr3_aa: CSVVGLAGGLGAKNIQYF

v_call: TRBV28
clone_size: few
d_call: NA
j_call: TRBJ1-5
cdr3_nt: TGTGCCAGCAATAATAGGGGGGGCCCCCACAATCAGCCCCAGCATTTT
cdr3_aa: CASNNRGGPHNQPQHF

v_call: TRBV4-1
clone_size: few
d_call: NA
j_call: TRBJ2-7
cdr3_nt: TGCGCCAGCAGCCAAGTGACCGGGACTCCAACCGCCGAGCAGTACTTC
cdr3_aa: CASSQVTGTPTAEQYF